This T cell receptor beta chain was sequenced in a study of blood T cell repertoires in COVID-19. Study-wide background: Samples of COVID-19 (acute and convalescent) were obtained from the United States, Italy and Spain.

Seattle patients were enrolled during active infection and followed longitudinally. Original processing notes: Quantification of nucleated cells was approximated via reference gene primer amplification. TCRdb's copy holds only in-frame clones and misses some; the assay was immunoSEQ multiplex PCR. For V, J and clone size, that table is used; D and trimming come from the DNA. The sample comprises 450,000 or so clones, 89% of which are singletons, and about 1.6% rests with the top ten. Germline CDR1 is SQVTM and CDR2 is ANQGSEA. The V end was cut by 3 bases, the J end by 0 bases, with 6 bases between. The CDR3 contains 13 residues.

Sequencing was performed on peripheral blood. This chain links TRBV29-1 with TRBJ2-1; D is unresolved. The sequence was collected from a woman aged 40 to 50 with COVID-19, enrolled during active disease. In nucleotides, the CDR3 is TGCAGCGTTGATCTGAGCTCCTACAATGAGCAGTTCTTC. This encodes CSVDLSSYNEQFF.